Shown below are 12 T cell receptor beta chains from a single sample sequenced in a study of T cell changes during pregnancy in multiple sclerosis. Measured with immunoSEQ multiplex PCR; TCRdb has only the in-frame clones, and not every one. The table shows some 60,000 clones, with approximately 90% occurring only once. Sequenced material: peripheral blood, taken in the first trimester of pregnancy. Receptors originate from a female donor in good health, enrolled as a control in a pregnancy study.

This rearrangement joins TRBV6-1 to TRBJ1-1; 8 nucleotides align to TRBD1. This CDR3 is built from 15 residues. Germline CDR1 is MNHNS and CDR2 is SASEGT. V lost 2 bases to trimming and J lost 11 bases; unmatched junction nucleotides: 13. In DNA form, the CDR3 reads TGTGCCAGCAGTGAAAATCCAGGGGGCGCAAGGAAGGCTTTCTTT. This encodes CASSENPGGARKAFF.

The sample holds one count of this clone. Here the CDR3 reads CASSLDNGWDRITDTQYF. The CDR3 DNA sequence: TGTGCCAGCAGCTTAGATAATGGTTGGGACAGAATCACAGATACGCAGTATTTT. The chain is built from TRBV11-2 and TRBJ2-3; 7 bases map to TRBD1. CDR1 SGHAT and CDR2 FQNNGV come from the germline V gene. V gave up 0 bases and J gave up 2 bases; unmatched junction bases: 11. The CDR3 runs 18 residues. Complete variable domain (other parts from reference TRBV11-2 and TRBJ2-3): EAGVAQSPRYKIIEKRQSVAFWCNPISGHATLYWYQQILGQGPKLLIQFQNNGVVDDSQLPKDRFSAERLKGVDSTLKIQPAKLEDSAVYLCASSLDNGWDRITDTQYFGPGTRLTVL.

The chain employs TRBV6-5 and TRBJ2-7; 9 bases fit TRBD2. V shed 2 bases and J 1 base; nucleotides not matched to a gene: 3. CDR1 MNHEY and CDR2 SVGAGI come from the germline V gene. This CDR3 comprises 15 residues. The CDR3 bases are TGTGCCAGCAGTTACGGGAGCGGGGGGTCCTACGAGCAGTACTTC. Translating it yields CASSYGSGGSYEQYF.

The count of this clone is one. The rearrangement joins TRBV2 to TRBJ2-1, with TRBD2 identical over 9 bases. Germline lookup yields CDR1 SNHLY and CDR2 FYNNEI. V lost 6 bases and J lost 5; bases outside the gene matches: 8. The CDR3 totals 15 residues. The CDR3 reads CASRAGLAGNNEQFF. For the CDR3, the DNA is TGTGCCAGCAGAGCCGGGCTAGCGGGAAACAATGAGCAGTTCTTC. Full variable domain (rest looked up from reference TRBV2 and TRBJ2-1): EPEVTQTPSHQVTQMGQEVILRCVPISNHLYFYWYRQILGQKVEFLVSFYNNEISEKSEIFDDQFSVERPDGSNFTLKIRSTKLEDSAMYFCASRAGLAGNNEQFFGPGTRLTVL.

CDR3 sequence (DNA): TGTGCCAGCAGCCACCGACTAGAGGGCAATGAGCAGTTCTTC. It specifies CASSHRLEGNEQFF. The V gene is TRBV14, the J gene TRBJ2-1; possibly TRBD2 for D (6 bases). Trimming took 3 bases from V and 6 from J, leaving 12 bases between them. This CDR3 has 14 amino acids. Germline V gives CDR1 SGHDN, CDR2 FVKESK. Filled out from reference TRBV14 and TRBJ2-1, the complete variable domain reads EAGVTQFPSHSVIEKGQTVTLRCDPISGHDNLYWYRRVMGKEIKFLLHFVKESKQDESGMPNNRFLAERTGGTYSTLKVQPAELEDSGVYFCASSHRLEGNEQFFGPGTRLTVL.

The gene calls are TRBV9 and TRBJ2-1; weak D call: TRBD2 (6 bases). This CDR3 region has 14 residues. The V end lost 0 bases, the J end lost 6 bases, and 10 bases lay between the germline ends. Germline loops: CDR1 SGDLS, CDR2 YYNGEE. The CDR3 DNA reads TGTGCCAGCAGCGTAGGGGGGGACCTCAATGAGCAGTTCTTC. This encodes CASSVGGDLNEQFF.

This clone was observed a handful of times. This CDR3 is CAISVDRDYGYTF. CDR3 DNA sequence: TGTGCCATCAGTGTAGACAGAGACTATGGCTACACCTTC. The V and J genes are TRBV10-3 and TRBJ1-2; D is perhaps TRBD1 (5 bases). Germline V gene sequence: CDR1 ENHRY, CDR2 SYGVKD. V lost 4 bases to trimming and J lost 3 bases, with 9 bases between them. CDR3 length: 13 residues.

V gene TRBV6-5 combines with J gene TRBJ2-6; TRBD1 matches 7 bases. CDR3 length equals 14 residues. In germline, CDR1 is MNHEY, CDR2 SVGAGI. V was pared by 9 bases and J by 0 bases, with 2 bases of the junction left unmatched. CDR3 sequence reads: CARGQISGANVLTF. CDR3 DNA sequence: TGTGCCAGGGGACAGATCTCTGGGGCCAACGTCCTGACTTTC.

V usage is TRBV5-1 and J usage is TRBJ2-3; 11 bases agree with TRBD2. The V gene's germline CDR1 is SGHRS and CDR2 YFSETQ. V lost 2 bases and J lost 4; bases outside the gene matches: 3. The CDR3 contains 15 residues. CDR3 residues: CASSFSGGVADTQYF. The CDR3 nucleotides are TGCGCCAGCAGCTTTAGCGGGGGGGTTGCAGATACGCAGTATTTT.

This clone is termed medium-sized (0.01 to 0.1%). This chain joins TRBV7-9 and TRBJ2-7; TRBD2 is a possible D gene (6 bases). The CDR3 is made up of 13 amino acids. V shed 5 bases and J shed 5 bases, with 13 bases lying between them. CDR1 SEHNR and CDR2 FQNEAQ come from the germline V gene (reference sequence). CDR3 sequence reads: CASSTGLYNEQYF. CDR3 sequence (DNA): TGTGCCAGCAGCACGGGACTTTACAACGAGCAGTACTTC.

The chain has TRBV20-1 and TRBJ1-2; D gene unclear. Germline values: CDR1 DFQATT, CDR2 SNEGSKA (reference sequence). The CDR3 consists of 11 residues. V lost 5 bases and J 7 bases, leaving 11 bases between the germline ends. CDR3: CSAPRSGGYTF. CDR3 bases: TGCAGTGCTCCCCGATCGGGTGGCTACACCTTC.

This chain connects TRBV9 to TRBJ1-1; a weak D match, TRBD1 (5 bases). Trimming stripped 0 bases from V and 3 bases from J, with 15 bases between. The CDR3 length is 16 residues. Germline CDR1 and CDR2: SGDLS and YYNGEE. The CDR3 protein is CASSVVLGGWDTEAFF. CDR3 bases: TGTGCCAGCAGCGTAGTGTTGGGGGGATGGGACACTGAAGCTTTCTTT.